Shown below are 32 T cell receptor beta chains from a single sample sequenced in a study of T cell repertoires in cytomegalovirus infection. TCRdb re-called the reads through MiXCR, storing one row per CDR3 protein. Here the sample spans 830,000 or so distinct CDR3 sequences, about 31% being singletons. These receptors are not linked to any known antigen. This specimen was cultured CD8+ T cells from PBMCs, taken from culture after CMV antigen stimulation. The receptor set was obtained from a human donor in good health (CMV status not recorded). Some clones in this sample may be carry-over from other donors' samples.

CDR3 loop: CASRDWTGTDTQYF. CDR3 bases: TGTGCCAGCAGGGACTGGACAGGCACAGATACGCAGTATTTT. The chain joins TRBV6-5 to TRBJ2-3; perhaps TRBD1 as D (6 bases). The ends were cut back, 6 bases at V and 1 base at J, with 11 bases in the middle. The CDR3 runs to 14 residues. The germline V gene has CDR1 MNHEY and CDR2 SVGAGI.

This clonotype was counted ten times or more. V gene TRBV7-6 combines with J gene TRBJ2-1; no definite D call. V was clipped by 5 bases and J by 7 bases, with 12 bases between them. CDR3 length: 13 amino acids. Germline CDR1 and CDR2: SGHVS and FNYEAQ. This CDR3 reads CASSPGLGNEQFF. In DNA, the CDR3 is TGTGCCAGCAGCCCCGGGCTGGGGAATGAGCAGTTCTTC.

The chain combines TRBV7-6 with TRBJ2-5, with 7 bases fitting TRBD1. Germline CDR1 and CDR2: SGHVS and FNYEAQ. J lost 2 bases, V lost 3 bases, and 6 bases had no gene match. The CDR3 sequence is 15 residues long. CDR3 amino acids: CASSLMDRIQETQYF. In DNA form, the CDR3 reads TGTGCCAGCAGCTTGATGGACAGGATACAAGAGACCCAGTACTTC.

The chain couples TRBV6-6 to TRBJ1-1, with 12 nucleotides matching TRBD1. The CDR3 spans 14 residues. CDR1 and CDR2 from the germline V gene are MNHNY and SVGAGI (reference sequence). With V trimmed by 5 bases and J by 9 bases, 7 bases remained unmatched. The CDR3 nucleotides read TGTGCCAGCAGTGGGTCCCGGGACAGGGGGCAAGCTTTCTTT. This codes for CASSGSRDRGQAFF.

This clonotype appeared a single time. This chain's CDR3 is CASSQGLELYNEQFF. In DNA, the CDR3 is TGTGCCAGCAGCCAAGGACTAGAACTCTACAATGAGCAGTTCTTC. The J gene is TRBJ2-1, the V gene TRBV3-1; D may be TRBD2 (6 bases). Germline V gene lookup returns CDR1 LGHDT and CDR2 YNNKEL (reference sequence). CDR3 length: 15 amino acids. Trimming cost V 1 base and J 3 bases, with 10 bases left between them.

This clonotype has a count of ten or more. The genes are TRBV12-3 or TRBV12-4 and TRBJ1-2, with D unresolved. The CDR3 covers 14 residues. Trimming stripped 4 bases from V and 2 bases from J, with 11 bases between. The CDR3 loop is CASSSEFWNYGYTF. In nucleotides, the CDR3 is TGTGCCAGCAGTTCCGAATTCTGGAACTATGGCTACACCTTC.

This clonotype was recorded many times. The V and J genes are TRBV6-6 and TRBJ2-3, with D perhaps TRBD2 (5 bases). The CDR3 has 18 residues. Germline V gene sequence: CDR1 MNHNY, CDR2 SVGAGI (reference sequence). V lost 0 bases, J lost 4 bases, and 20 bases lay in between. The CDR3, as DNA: TGTGCCAGCAGTTACTCGATCGTCGGGCCCCCCGGGGCAGATACGCAGTATTTT. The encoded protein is CASSYSIVGPPGADTQYF.

As DNA, the CDR3 is TGTGCCAGCAGTTCTACCGGACAGGGGGCCTTCGGGGCCGGGGAGCTGTTTTTT. It translates to CASSSTGQGAFGAGELFF. The V call is TRBV6-1, the J call TRBJ2-2; 11 bases are shared with TRBD1. The CDR3 has 18 amino acids. CDR1 MNHNS and CDR2 SASEGT come from the germline V gene. Losses at the gene ends were 5 bases for V and 6 bases for J; bases not matched to a gene: 14.

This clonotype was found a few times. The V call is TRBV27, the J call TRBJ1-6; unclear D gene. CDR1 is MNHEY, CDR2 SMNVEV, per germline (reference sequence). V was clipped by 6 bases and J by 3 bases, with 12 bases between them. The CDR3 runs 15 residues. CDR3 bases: TGTGCCAGCAGCTCCATCCAGATCTATAATTCACCCCTCCACTTT. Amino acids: CASSSIQIYNSPLHF.

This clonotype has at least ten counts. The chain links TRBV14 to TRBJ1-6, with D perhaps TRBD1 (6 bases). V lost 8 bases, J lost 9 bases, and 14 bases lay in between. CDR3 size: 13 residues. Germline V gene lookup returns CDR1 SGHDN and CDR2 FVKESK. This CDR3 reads CASPDRLASPLHF. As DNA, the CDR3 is TGTGCCAGCCCCGACAGGCTGGCTTCACCCCTCCACTTT.

CDR3 region: CASSVTSGGGVEQFF. The DNA for the CDR3 is TGTGCCAGTAGTGTCACTAGCGGGGGGGGGGTTGAGCAGTTCTTC. The J gene is TRBJ2-1, the V gene TRBV19; the match to TRBD2 covers 13 bases. Per germline, CDR1 LNHDA and CDR2 SQIVND (reference sequence). The CDR3 consists of 15 residues. Trimming took 5 bases from V and 9 from J; bases not matched to a gene: 7.

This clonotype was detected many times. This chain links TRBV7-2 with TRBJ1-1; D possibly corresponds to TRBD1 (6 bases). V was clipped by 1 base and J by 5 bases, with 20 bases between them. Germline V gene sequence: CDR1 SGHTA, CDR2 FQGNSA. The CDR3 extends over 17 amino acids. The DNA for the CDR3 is TGTGCCAGCAGCTTAGATTTTTCGGGGGGCGGGGGTACTGAAGCTTTCTTT. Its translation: CASSLDFSGGGGTEAFF.

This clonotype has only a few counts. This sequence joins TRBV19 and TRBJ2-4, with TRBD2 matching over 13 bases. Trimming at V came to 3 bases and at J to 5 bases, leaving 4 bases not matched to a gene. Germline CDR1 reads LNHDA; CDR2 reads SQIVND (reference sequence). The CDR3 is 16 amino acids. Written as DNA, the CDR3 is TGTGCCAGTAGTATCGGTGGACTAGCGGGGGAAAACATTCAGTACTTC. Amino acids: CASSIGGLAGENIQYF.

The chain's CDR3 is CASSPDRGLEQYF. In DNA, the CDR3 is TGTGCCAGCAGTCCCGACAGGGGGCTTGAGCAGTACTTC. The chain carries TRBV6-5 and TRBJ2-7; 10 bases map to TRBD1. There are 13 residues in the CDR3. After removal of 5 bases from V and 7 bases from J, the junction contained 5 bases not matched to a gene. In germline, CDR1 is MNHEY, CDR2 SVGAGI.

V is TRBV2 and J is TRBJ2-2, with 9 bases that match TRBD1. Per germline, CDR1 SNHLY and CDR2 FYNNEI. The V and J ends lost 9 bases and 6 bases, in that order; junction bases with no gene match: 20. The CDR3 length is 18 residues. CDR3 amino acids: CARDKNQPGQGPPGELFF. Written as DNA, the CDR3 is TGTGCCAGAGACAAAAACCAACCGGGACAGGGCCCACCCGGGGAGCTGTTTTTT. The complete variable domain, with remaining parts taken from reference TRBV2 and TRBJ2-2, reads EPEVTQTPSHQVTQMGQEVILRCVPISNHLYFYWYRQILGQKVEFLVSFYNNEISEKSEIFDDQFSVERPDGSNFTLKIRSTKLEDSAMYFCARDKNQPGQGPPGELFFGEGSRLTVL.

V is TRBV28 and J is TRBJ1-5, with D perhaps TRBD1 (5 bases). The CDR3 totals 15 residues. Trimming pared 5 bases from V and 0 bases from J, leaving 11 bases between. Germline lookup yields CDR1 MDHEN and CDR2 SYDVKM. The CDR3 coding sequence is TGTGCCAGCAGTACCAGGGAATTTAGCAATCAGCCCCAGCATTTT. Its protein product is CASSTREFSNQPQHF. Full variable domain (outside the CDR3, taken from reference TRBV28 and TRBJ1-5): DVKVTQSSRYLVKRTGEKVFLECVQDMDHENMFWYRQDPGLGLRLIYFSYDVKMKEKGDIPEGYSVSREKKERFSLILESASTNQTSMYLCASSTREFSNQPQHFGDGTRLSIL.

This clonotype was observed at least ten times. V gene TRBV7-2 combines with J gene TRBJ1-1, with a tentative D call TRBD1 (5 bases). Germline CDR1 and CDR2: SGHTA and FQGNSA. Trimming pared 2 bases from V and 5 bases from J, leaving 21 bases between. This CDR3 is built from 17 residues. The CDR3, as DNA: TGTGCCAGCAGCTTATCGGGGCCCCCAGTGGCTAAGACTGAAGCTTTCTTT. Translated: CASSLSGPPVAKTEAFF.

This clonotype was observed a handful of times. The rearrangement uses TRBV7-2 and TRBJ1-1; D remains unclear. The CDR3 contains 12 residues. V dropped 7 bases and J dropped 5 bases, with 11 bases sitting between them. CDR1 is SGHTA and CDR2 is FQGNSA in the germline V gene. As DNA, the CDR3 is TGTGCCAGCACCCTTCTGGGAACTGAAGCTTTCTTT. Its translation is CASTLLGTEAFF. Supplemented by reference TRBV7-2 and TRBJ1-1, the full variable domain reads GAGVSQSPSNKVTEKGKDVELRCDPISGHTALYWYRQSLGQGLEFLIYFQGNSAPDKSGLPSDRFSAERTGGSVSTLTIQRTQQEDSAVYLCASTLLGTEAFFGQGTRLTVV.

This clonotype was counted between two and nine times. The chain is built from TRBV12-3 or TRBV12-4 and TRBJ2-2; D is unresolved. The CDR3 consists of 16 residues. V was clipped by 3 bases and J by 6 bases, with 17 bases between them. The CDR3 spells CASSFGPSSRAGELFF. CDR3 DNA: TGTGCCAGCAGTTTTGGTCCGTCTAGTCGCGCCGGGGAGCTGTTTTTT.

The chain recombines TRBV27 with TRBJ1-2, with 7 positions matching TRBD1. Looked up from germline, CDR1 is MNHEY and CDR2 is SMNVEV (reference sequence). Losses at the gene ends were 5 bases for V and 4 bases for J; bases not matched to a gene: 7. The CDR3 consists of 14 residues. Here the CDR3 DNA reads TGTGCCAGCAGTACGACAGGGAACCGCTATGGCTACACCTTC. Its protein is CASSTTGNRYGYTF.

The CDR3 is CASTLSPTVTYEQYV. The CDR3 nucleotides read TGTGCCAGCACCCTTAGCCCGACGGTAACCTACGAGCAGTACGTC. V usage is TRBV11-2 and J usage is TRBJ2-7; no firm D call. The CDR3 covers 15 residues. Between the trimmed V and J ends, which lost 7 bases and 2 bases, there was a span of 18 bases. Germline V gene data show CDR1 as SGHAT and CDR2 as FQNNGV.

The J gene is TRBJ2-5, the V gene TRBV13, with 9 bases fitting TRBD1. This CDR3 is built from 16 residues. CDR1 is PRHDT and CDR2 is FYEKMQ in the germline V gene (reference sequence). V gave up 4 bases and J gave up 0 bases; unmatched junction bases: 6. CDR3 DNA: TGTGCCAGCAGCTCTGACAGGGGGGGGAACCAAGAGACCCAGTACTTC. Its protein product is CASSSDRGGNQETQYF.

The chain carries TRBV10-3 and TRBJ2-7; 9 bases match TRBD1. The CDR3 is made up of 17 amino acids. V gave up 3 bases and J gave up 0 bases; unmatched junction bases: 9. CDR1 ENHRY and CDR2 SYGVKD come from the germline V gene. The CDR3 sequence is CAISDILGTGLSYEQYF. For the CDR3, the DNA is TGTGCCATCAGTGACATTCTCGGGACAGGGCTCTCCTACGAGCAGTACTTC.

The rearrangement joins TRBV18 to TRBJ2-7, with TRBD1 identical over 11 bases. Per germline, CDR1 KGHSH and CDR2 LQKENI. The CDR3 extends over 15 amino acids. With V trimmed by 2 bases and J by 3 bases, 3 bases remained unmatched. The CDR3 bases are TGTGCCAGCTCACCAGGGGGGACAGGGGGCTACGAGCAGTACGTC. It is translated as CASSPGGTGGYEQYV.

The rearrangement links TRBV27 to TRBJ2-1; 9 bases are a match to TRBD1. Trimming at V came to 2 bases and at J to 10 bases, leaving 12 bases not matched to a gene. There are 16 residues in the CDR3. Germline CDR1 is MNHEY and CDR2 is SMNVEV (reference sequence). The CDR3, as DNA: TGTGCCAGCAGTTTACCACCGGGACAGGGAGATAGGGAGCAGTTCTTC. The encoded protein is CASSLPPGQGDREQFF.

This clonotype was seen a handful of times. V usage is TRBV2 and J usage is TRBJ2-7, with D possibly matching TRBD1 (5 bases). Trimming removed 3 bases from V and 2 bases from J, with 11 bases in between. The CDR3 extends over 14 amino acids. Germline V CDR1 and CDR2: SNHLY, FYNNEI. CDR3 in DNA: TGTGCCAGCAGTGAGGACACCTCAACCTACGAGCAGTACGTC. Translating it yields CASSEDTSTYEQYV.

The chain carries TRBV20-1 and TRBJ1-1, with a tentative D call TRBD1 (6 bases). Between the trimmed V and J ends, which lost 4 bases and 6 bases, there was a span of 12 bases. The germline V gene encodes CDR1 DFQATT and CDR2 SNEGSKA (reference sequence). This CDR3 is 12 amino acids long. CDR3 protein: CSAIGGLAEAFF. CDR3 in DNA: TGCAGTGCTATAGGGGGTCTGGCTGAAGCTTTCTTT.

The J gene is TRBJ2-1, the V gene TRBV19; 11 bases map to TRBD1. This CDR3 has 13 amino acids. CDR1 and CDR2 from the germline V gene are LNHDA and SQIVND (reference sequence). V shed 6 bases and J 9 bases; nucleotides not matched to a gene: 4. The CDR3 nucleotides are TGTGCCAGTAGGGGACAGGGGGTCGTTGAGCAGTTCTTC. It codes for CASRGQGVVEQFF.

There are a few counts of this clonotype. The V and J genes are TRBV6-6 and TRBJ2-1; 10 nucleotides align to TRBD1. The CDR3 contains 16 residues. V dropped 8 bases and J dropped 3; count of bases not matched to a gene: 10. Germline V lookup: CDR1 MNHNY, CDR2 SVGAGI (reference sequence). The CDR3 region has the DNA TGTGCCAGCGAGCCCTTGACAGGGGGCCTCTACAATGAGCAGTTCTTC. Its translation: CASEPLTGGLYNEQFF.

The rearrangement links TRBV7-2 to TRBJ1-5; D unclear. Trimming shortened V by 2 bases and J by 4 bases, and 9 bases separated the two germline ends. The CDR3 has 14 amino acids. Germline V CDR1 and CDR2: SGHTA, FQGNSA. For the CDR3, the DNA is TGTGCCAGCAGCTTACGTGAGCAAAATCAGCCCCAGCATTTT. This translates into CASSLREQNQPQHF.

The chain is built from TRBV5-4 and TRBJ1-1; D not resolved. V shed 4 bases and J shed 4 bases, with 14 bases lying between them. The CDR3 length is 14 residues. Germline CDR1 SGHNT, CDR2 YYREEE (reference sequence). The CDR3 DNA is TGTGCCAGCAGCATAAGAAGAGGGCTCACTGAAGCTTTCTTT. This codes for CASSIRRGLTEAFF.

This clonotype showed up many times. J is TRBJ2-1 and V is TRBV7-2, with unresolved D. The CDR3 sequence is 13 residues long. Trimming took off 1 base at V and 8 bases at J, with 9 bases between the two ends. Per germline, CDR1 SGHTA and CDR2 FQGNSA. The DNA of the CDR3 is TGTGCCAGCAGCTTAGTCGGCTTCGATGAGCAGTTCTTC. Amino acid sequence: CASSLVGFDEQFF.